The rows below give T cell receptor beta chains drawn from one sample of a study of blood T cell repertoires in COVID-19. Repertoires were generated with immunoSEQ multiplex PCR, while TCRdb's copy carries only in-frame clones and drops some. Among more than 110,000 clones listed, roughly 89% were seen once. The specimen was peripheral blood. The receptors were gathered from a man aged 60-69 years with active or convalescent COVID-19. CDR3s include the opening cysteine and the closing phenylalanine or tryptophan. D genes are given only for firm matches. A clone size is listed for some rows: how often the clone was seen (once, few, many), or a class if it is expanded.

J gene | V gene | D gene | clone size | CDR3 DNA | CDR3 protein
TRBJ1-1 | TRBV10-3 | NA | NA | TGTGCCATCAGTGAGTCGCGGGATTTTGGGATGAACACTGAAGCTTTCTTT | CAISESRDFGMNTEAFF
TRBJ1-1 | TRBV19 | TRBD1 | NA | TGTGCCAGCCGAAGCCCCCGACAGGGTAGGAGAACTTTCTTT | CASRSPRQGRRTFF
TRBJ1-2 | TRBV7-8 | TRBD1 | NA | TGTGCCAGCAGCTCGTGGGGACAGGGGGCGAGCTATGGCTACACCTTC | CASSSWGQGASYGYTF
TRBJ1-2 | TRBV15 | TRBD1 | NA | TGTGCCACCAGCAGAACGGGACAGCACTATGGCTACACCTTC | CATSRTGQHYGYTF
TRBJ1-5 | TRBV30 | NA | NA | TGTGCCTGGAGTGGGGAGGGGATTCAGCCCCAGCATTTT | CAWSGEGIQPQHF
TRBJ1-1 | TRBV5-4 | NA | NA | TGTGCCAGCAGCGGGGAAGGGACACCGAACACTGAAGCTTTCTTT | CASSGEGTPNTEAFF
TRBJ1-3 | TRBV11-2 | TRBD1 | medium-sized | TGTGCCAGCAGGACCCCGACAGGGACTGGAAACACCATATATTTT | CASRTPTGTGNTIYF
TRBJ1-2 | TRBV5-5 | TRBD1 | NA | TGTGCCAGCAGCTACACCCCGGGACAGAACTATGGCTACACCTTC | CASSYTPGQNYGYTF
TRBJ1-1 | TRBV28 | NA | few | TGTGCCAGCAGGGGGCCCATGGGGAATTATGGTGAAGCTTTCTTT | CASRGPMGNYGEAFF
TRBJ2-5 | TRBV2 | NA | NA | TGTGCCAGCAGCGCAGGGCGACAAGAGACCCAGTACTTC | CASSAGRQETQYF
TRBJ1-6 | TRBV19 | NA | NA | TGTGCCAGTAGTATCTCGGGAACCGGATATAATTCACCCCTCCACTTT | CASSISGTGYNSPLHF
TRBJ1-5 | TRBV28 | NA | NA | TGTGCCAGCAGTTTTGGGCCCCGCGGCAATCAGCCCCAGCATTTT | CASSFGPRGNQPQHF
TRBJ2-2 | TRBV27 | TRBD1 | NA | TGTGCCAGCAGTTACCCGGGACAGAAATGGGCCGGGGAGCTGTTTTTT | CASSYPGQKWAGELFF
TRBJ1-2 | TRBV9 | TRBD1 | few | TGTGCCAGCAGCGTAGCTTCGGCAGGGGGTCTATATGGCTACACCTTC | CASSVASAGGLYGYTF
TRBJ2-7 | TRBV6-5 | NA | NA | TGTGCCAGCAGTCCAGGACTGTACGAGCAGTACTTC | CASSPGLYEQYF
TRBJ2-5 | TRBV5-4 | TRBD1 | NA | TGTGCCAGCAGCCGGACAGGAGAGACCCAGTACTTC | CASSRTGETQYF
TRBJ2-3 | TRBV28 | TRBD1 | once | TGTGCCAGCAGTTTTGGGACAGGAGACACAGATACGCAGTATTTT | CASSFGTGDTDTQYF
TRBJ1-2 | TRBV19 | NA | NA | TGTGCCAGTAGTATTCGCCAGGCGTTGTGGGGCTACACCTTC | CASSIRQALWGYTF
TRBJ2-7 | TRBV5-6 | TRBD1 | NA | TGTGCCAGCAGTCCCACCAACAGGGGCGTAAGATACGAGCAGTACTTC | CASSPTNRGVRYEQYF
TRBJ2-3 | TRBV28 | NA | NA | TGTGCCAGCAGTTCGGACACGCGTCAGTATTTT | CASSSDTRQYF
TRBJ2-2 | TRBV7-3 | NA | NA | TGTGCCAGCAGCTTATCCAGGGACACCGGGGAGCTGTTTTTT | CASSLSRDTGELFF
TRBJ2-3 | TRBV18 | TRBD2 | few | TGTGCCAGCTCACGTAGCGGGGAAGTCACAGATACGCAGTATTTT | CASSRSGEVTDTQYF
TRBJ1-4 | TRBV4-3 | NA | NA | TGCGCCAGCAGCCAAGAAGGCCAGGGAAATGAAAAACTGTTTTTT | CASSQEGQGNEKLFF
TRBJ1-2 | TRBV19 | NA | NA | TGTGCCAGTAGTTTAAAGACAGGCGAGAGCTATGGCTACACCTTC | CASSLKTGESYGYTF
TRBJ2-3 | TRBV27 | NA | NA | TGTGCCAGCAGTTTAACCAGAAGCACAGATACGCAGTATTTT | CASSLTRSTDTQYF
TRBJ1-2 | TRBV5-1 | NA | NA | TGCGCCAGCAGCTTGGCATCTGGAGCAAACTATGGCTACACCTTC | CASSLASGANYGYTF
TRBJ1-5 | TRBV9 | TRBD1 | NA | TGTGCCAGCAGCGTAGATGGGACAGGGAATCAGCCCCAGCATTTT | CASSVDGTGNQPQHF
TRBJ1-6 | TRBV27 | NA | NA | TGTGCCAGCAGCCTCAACCTAAATTCACCCCTCCACTTT | CASSLNLNSPLHF
TRBJ2-7 | TRBV6-1 | NA | NA | TGTGCCAGCAGTGAAAGGGGCAGGGGCCCCGAGCAGTACTTC | CASSERGRGPEQYF
TRBJ2-4 | TRBV6-2/TRBV6-3 | TRBD1 | NA | TGTGCCAGCAGCCGGACAGGGGGGGCCAAAAACATTCAGTACTTC | CASSRTGGAKNIQYF
TRBJ2-2 | TRBV5-4 | NA | NA | TGTGCCAGCAGCCGCCAACTAGCTAACACCGGGGAGCTGTTTTTT | CASSRQLANTGELFF
TRBJ2-7 | TRBV18 | NA | NA | TGTGCCAGCTCAGCGTCCTACGAGCAGTACTTC | CASSASYEQYF
TRBJ1-4 | TRBV5-4 | TRBD1 | NA | TGTGCCAGCAGCCCCGGGACAGGGGGGTTTAATGAAAAACTGTTTTTT | CASSPGTGGFNEKLFF
TRBJ2-5 | TRBV19 | TRBD2 | NA | TGTGCCAGTAGTAGAGCACCAGCGGGGCAAGAGACCCAGTACTTC | CASSRAPAGQETQYF
TRBJ2-7 | TRBV12-3/TRBV12-4 | TRBD2 | NA | TGTGCCAGCAGCTACCAGTTGGGGGGGGAGCAGTACTTC | CASSYQLGGEQYF
TRBJ1-1 | TRBV28 | NA | NA | TGTGCCAGCAGTAGGGGGGGGAACACTGAAGCTTTCTTT | CASSRGGNTEAFF
TRBJ2-7 | TRBV10-3 | TRBD1 | NA | TGTGCCATCAGCATCAAAGACTTATGGACAGGGGGGGAGCAGTACTTC | CAISIKDLWTGGEQYF
TRBJ1-1 | TRBV7-8 | TRBD1 | NA | TGTGCCAGCATTCGAGGACCGGGACAGGGCACTGAAGCTTTCTTT | CASIRGPGQGTEAFF
TRBJ2-1 | TRBV29-1 | TRBD2 | NA | TGCAGCTTACGGACTAGCTGGAATGAGCAGTTCTTC | CSLRTSWNEQFF
TRBJ2-7 | TRBV6-2/TRBV6-3 | NA | NA | TGTGCCAGCAGTAAAACTTCCTACGAGCAGTACTTC | CASSKTSYEQYF
TRBJ1-2 | TRBV28 | NA | NA | TGTGCCAGCAGTCCCGCTCGGAGGGCTGGCTACACCTTC | CASSPARRAGYTF
TRBJ2-2 | TRBV7-9 | TRBD2 | few | TGTGCCAGCAGCTTCAGAGTCGCTAGCGGGAGCCCCGGGGAGCTGTTTTTT | CASSFRVASGSPGELFF
TRBJ2-2 | TRBV28 | NA | NA | TGTGCCAGCAGTTTATGGGGCGGAGGCGGGGAGCTGTTTTTT | CASSLWGGGGELFF
TRBJ1-1 | TRBV27 | NA | NA | TGTGCCAGCAGCCTCACAAGAAACACTGAAGCTTTCTTT | CASSLTRNTEAFF